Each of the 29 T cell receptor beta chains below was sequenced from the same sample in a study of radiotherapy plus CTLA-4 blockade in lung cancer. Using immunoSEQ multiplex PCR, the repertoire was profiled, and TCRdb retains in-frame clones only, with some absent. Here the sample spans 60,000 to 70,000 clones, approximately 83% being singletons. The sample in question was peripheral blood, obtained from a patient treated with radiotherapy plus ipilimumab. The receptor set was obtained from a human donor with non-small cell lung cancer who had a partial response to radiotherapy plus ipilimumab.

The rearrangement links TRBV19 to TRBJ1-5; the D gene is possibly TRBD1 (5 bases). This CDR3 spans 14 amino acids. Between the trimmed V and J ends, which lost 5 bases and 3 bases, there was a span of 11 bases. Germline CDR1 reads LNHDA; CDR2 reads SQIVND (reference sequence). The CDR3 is CASSVRDSNQPQHF. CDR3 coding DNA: TGTGCCAGTAGTGTCCGGGACTCCAATCAGCCCCAGCATTTT.

As DNA, the CDR3 is TGTGCCAGTAGTATCGATTTGCTAGCGGGAGGGTACAATGAGCAGTTCTTC. It specifies CASSIDLLAGGYNEQFF. This chain connects TRBV19 to TRBJ2-1; TRBD2 matches 12 bases. The V and J ends lost 3 bases and 4 bases, in that order; junction bases with no gene match: 7. This CDR3 comprises 17 residues. Germline-derived CDR1 and CDR2 are LNHDA and SQIVND (reference sequence).

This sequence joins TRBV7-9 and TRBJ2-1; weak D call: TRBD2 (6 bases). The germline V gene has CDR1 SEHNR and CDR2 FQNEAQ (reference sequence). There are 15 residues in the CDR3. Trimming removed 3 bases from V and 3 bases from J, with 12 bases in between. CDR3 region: CASSFPRDFYNEQFF. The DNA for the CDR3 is TGTGCCAGCAGCTTCCCCCGGGACTTCTACAATGAGCAGTTCTTC.

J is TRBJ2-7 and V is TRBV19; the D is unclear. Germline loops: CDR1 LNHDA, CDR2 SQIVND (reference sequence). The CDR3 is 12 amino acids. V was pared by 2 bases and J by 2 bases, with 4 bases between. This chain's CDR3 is CASSITPYEQYF. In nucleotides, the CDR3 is TGTGCCAGTAGTATAACACCCTACGAGCAGTACTTC. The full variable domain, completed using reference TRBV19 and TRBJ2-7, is DGGITQSPKYLFRKEGQNVTLSCEQNLNHDAMYWYRQDPGQGLRLIYYSQIVNDFQKGDIAEGYSVSREKKESFPLTVTSAQKNPTAFYLCASSITPYEQYFGPGTRLTVT.

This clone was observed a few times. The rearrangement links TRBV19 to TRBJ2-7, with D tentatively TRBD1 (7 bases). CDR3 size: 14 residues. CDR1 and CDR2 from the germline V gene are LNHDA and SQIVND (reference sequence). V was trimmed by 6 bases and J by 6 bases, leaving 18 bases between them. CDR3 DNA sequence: TGTGCCAGTAGGTCGCGGGACAGATGGACCGAGCAGTACTTC. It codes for CASRSRDRWTEQYF.

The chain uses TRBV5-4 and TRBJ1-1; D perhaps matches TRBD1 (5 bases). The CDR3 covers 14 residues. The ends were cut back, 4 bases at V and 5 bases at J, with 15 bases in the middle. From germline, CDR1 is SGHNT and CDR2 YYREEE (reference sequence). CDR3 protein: CASSRQGGVTEAFF. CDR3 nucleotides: TGTGCCAGCAGCCGCCAAGGAGGGGTTACTGAAGCTTTCTTT.

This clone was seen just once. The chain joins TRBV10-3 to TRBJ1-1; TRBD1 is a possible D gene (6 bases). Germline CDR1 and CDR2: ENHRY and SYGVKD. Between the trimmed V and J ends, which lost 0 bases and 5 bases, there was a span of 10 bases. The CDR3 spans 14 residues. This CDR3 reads CAISESGGRTEAFF. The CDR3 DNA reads TGTGCCATCAGTGAGTCAGGGGGAAGGACTGAAGCTTTCTTT.

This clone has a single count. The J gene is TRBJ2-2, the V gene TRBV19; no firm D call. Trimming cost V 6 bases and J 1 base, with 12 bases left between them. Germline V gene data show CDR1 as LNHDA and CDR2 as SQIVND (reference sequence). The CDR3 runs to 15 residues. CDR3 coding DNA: TGTGCCAGTAGCGATCCCCGCAGGAACACCGGGGAGCTGTTTTTT. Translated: CASSDPRRNTGELFF.

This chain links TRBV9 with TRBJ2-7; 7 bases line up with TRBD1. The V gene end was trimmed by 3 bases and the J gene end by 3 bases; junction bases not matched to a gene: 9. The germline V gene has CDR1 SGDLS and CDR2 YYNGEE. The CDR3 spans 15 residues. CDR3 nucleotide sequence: TGTGCCAGCAGCGCCGAGGGGGCCAGGGGCTACGAGCAGTACTTC. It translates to CASSAEGARGYEQYF.

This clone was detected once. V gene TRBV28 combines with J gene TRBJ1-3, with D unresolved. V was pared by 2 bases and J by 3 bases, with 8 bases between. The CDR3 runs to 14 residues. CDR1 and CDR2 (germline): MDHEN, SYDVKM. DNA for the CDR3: TGTGCCAGCAGTTTAGGCTGGAGTGGAAACACCATATATTTT. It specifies CASSLGWSGNTIYF.

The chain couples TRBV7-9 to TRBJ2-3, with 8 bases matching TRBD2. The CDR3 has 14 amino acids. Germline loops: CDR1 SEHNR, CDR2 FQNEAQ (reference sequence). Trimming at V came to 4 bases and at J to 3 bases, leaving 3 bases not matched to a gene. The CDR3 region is CASSWTSTTDTQYF. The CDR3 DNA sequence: TGTGCCAGCAGCTGGACTAGCACGACAGATACGCAGTATTTT.

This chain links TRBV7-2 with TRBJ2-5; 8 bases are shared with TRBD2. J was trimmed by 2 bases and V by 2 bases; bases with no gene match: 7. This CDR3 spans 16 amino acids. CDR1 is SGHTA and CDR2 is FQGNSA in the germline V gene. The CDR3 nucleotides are TGTGCCAGCAGCTTATTAGCGGGAACTACACAAGAGACCCAGTACTTC. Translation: CASSLLAGTTQETQYF.

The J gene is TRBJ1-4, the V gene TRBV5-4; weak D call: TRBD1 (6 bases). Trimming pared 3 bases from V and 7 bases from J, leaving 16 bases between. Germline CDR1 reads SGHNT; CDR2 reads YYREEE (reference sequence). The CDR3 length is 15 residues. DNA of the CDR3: TGTGCCAGCAGCTGGGGGGGGCCGGCTTCTGAAAAACTGTTTTTT. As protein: CASSWGGPASEKLFF.

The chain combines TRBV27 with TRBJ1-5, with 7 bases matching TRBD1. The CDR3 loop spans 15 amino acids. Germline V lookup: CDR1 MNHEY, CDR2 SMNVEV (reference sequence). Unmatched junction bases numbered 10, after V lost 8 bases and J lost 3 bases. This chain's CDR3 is CASAVRGLFNQPQHF. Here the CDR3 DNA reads TGTGCCAGCGCGGTGAGGGGGCTCTTCAATCAGCCCCAGCATTTT.

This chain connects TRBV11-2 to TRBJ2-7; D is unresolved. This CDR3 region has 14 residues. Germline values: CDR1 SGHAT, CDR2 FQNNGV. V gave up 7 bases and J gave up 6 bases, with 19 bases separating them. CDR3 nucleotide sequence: TGTGCCAGCACCCGAGTCGGAGCCGAGCGCGAGCAGTACTTC. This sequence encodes CASTRVGAEREQYF.

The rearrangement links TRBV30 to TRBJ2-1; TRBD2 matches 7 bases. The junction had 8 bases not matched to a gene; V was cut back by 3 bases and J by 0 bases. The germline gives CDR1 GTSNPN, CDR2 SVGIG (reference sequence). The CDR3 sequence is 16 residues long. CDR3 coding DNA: TGTGCCTGGAGGGGGTGGGAGGGCCCCTCCTACAATGAGCAGTTCTTC. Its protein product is CAWRGWEGPSYNEQFF.

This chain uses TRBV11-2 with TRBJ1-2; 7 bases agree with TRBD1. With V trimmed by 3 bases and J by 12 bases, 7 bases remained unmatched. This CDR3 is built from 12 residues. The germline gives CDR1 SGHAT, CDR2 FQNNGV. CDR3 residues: CASSFDRASNTF. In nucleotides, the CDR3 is TGTGCCAGCAGCTTTGACAGGGCCTCCAACACCTTC.

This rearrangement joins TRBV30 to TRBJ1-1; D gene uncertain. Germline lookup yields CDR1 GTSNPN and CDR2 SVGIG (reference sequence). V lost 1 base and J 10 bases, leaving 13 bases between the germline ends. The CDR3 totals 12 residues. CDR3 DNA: TGTGCCTGGAGTGGTAGTATACGGGGAGCTTTCTTT. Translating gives CAWSGSIRGAFF.

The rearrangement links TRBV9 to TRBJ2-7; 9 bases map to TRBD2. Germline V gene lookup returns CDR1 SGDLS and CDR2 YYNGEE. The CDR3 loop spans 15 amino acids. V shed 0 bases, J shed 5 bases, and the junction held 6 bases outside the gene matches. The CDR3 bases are TGTGCCAGCAGCGTAGGGCTAGCGGGAATTAACGAGCAGTACTTC. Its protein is CASSVGLAGINEQYF.

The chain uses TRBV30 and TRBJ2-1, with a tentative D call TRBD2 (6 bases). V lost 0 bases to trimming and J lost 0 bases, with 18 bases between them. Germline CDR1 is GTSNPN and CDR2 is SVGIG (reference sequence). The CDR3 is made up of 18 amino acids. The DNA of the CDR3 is TGTGCCTGGAGTGTAACCCGGGACTCTTATAGCTCCTACAATGAGCAGTTCTTC. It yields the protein CAWSVTRDSYSSYNEQFF.

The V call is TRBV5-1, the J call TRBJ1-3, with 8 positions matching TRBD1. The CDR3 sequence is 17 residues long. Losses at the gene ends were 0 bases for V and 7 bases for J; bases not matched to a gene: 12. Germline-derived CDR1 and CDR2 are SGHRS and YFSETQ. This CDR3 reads CASSLAPLDRVANTIYF. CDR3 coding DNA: TGCGCCAGCAGCTTGGCTCCATTGGACAGGGTCGCGAACACCATATATTTT.

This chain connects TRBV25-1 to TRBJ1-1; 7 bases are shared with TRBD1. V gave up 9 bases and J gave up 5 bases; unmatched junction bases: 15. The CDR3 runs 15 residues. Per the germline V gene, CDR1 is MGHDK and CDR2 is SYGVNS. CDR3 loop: CASSDRRRQGTEAFF. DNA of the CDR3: TGTGCCAGTTCGGACAGGCGCCGCCAGGGGACTGAAGCTTTCTTT. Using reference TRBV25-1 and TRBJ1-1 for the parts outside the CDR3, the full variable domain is EADIYQTPRYLVIGTGKKITLECSQTMGHDKMYWYQQDPGMELHLIHYSYGVNSTEKGDLSSESTVSRIRTEHFPLTLESARPSHTSQYLCASSDRRRQGTEAFFGQGTRLTVV.

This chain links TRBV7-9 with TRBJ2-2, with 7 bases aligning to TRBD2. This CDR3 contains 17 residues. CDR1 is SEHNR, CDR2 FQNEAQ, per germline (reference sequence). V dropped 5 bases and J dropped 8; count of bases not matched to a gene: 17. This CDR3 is CASSTPPGRALLGELFF. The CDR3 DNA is TGTGCCAGCAGCACACCTCCTGGGAGGGCCCTCTTGGGGGAGCTGTTTTTT.

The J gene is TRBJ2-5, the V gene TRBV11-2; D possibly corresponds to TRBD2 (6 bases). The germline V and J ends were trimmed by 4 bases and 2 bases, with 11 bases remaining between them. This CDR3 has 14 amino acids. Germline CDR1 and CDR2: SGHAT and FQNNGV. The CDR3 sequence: CASSSGTLQETQYF. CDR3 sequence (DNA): TGTGCCAGCAGCTCCGGGACTTTACAAGAGACCCAGTACTTC.

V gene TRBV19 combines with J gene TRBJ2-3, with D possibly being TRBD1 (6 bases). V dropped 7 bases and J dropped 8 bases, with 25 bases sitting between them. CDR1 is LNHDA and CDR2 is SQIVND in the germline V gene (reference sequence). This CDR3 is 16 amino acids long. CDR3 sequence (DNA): TGTGCCAGTACCGAGACAGGCACTAGGTTCACCGGTACGCAGTATTTT. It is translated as CASTETGTRFTGTQYF.

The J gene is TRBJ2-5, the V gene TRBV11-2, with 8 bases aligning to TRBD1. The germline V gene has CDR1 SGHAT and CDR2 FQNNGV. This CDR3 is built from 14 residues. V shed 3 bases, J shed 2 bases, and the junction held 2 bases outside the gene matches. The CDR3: CASSFRTGQETQYF. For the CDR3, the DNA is TGTGCCAGCAGCTTCAGGACAGGGCAAGAGACCCAGTACTTC.

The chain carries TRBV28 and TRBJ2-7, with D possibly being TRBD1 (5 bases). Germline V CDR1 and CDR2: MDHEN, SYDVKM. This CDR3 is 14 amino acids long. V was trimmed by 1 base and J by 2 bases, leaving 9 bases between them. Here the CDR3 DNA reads TGTGCCAGCAGTTTATTCAGGGCACCCTACGAGCAGTACTTC. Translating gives CASSLFRAPYEQYF.

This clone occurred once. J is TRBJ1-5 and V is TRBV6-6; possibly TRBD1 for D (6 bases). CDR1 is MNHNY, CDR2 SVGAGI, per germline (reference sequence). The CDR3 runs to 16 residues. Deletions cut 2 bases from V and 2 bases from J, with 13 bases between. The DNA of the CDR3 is TGTGCCAGCAGTTACAATGGCAGGGGAGGCAATCAGCCCCAGCATTTT. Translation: CASSYNGRGGNQPQHF.

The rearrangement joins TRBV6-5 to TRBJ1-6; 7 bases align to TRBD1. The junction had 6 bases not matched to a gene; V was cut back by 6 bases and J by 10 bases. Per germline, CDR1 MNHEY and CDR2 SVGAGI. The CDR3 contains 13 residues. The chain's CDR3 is CASRTGFQSPLHF. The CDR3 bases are TGTGCCAGCAGGACAGGGTTCCAATCACCCCTCCACTTT.